One sample yielded the 5 T cell receptor beta chains listed below, sequenced in a study of blood T cell repertoires in COVID-19. Repertoires were generated with immunoSEQ multiplex PCR, while TCRdb's copy carries only in-frame clones and drops some. The table includes 200,000 to 250,000 clones, around 81% detected once. The sample comprised PBMCs or T cells enriched from blood (not recorded which). Every receptor here comes from a woman aged 35 to 49 with acute COVID-19.

The chain combines TRBV2 with TRBJ1-1; D is ambiguous. This CDR3 comprises 14 residues. Germline CDR1 reads SNHLY; CDR2 reads FYNNEI. The V end lost 3 bases, the J end lost 5 bases, and 13 bases lay between the germline ends. The CDR3 loop reads CASSERYGGTEAFF. In DNA, the CDR3 is TGTGCCAGCAGTGAGAGGTATGGAGGGACTGAAGCTTTCTTT.

In this sample, this clone turned up a few times. The genes are TRBV15 and TRBJ1-5, with a weak D call TRBD1 (6 bases). The germline gives CDR1 LNHNV, CDR2 YYDKDF (reference sequence). The CDR3 is 16 amino acids. Between the trimmed V and J ends, which lost 0 bases and 1 base, there was a span of 10 bases. The CDR3 here is CATSRERQGSNQPQHF. The CDR3 nucleotides read TGTGCCACCAGCAGAGAGAGGCAGGGGAGCAATCAGCCCCAGCATTTT.

The gene calls are TRBV9 and TRBJ1-3; 8 bases are a match to TRBD1. Trimming took 0 bases from V and 2 from J; bases not matched to a gene: 4. The CDR3 consists of 16 residues. Germline CDR1 reads SGDLS; CDR2 reads YYNGEE. This chain's CDR3 is CASSVGTGRPGNTIYF. The CDR3 DNA reads TGTGCCAGCAGCGTAGGGACAGGGAGGCCTGGAAACACCATATATTTT.

The chain links TRBV28 to TRBJ1-2; D is uncertain. Trimming stripped 1 base from V and 8 bases from J, with 14 bases between. The length of the CDR3 is 14 residues. From germline, CDR1 is MDHEN and CDR2 SYDVKM. CDR3 bases: TGTGCCAGCAGTTTATCTGAGCCTGTGCCCGGCTACACCTTC. Protein product: CASSLSEPVPGYTF.

The gene calls are TRBV13 and TRBJ2-3; TRBD2 agrees at 13 bases. The CDR3 runs 19 residues. CDR1 is PRHDT, CDR2 FYEKMQ, per germline (reference sequence). The V segment lost 2 bases and the J segment 1 base; nucleotides outside the gene matches: 9. Here the CDR3 reads CASSLQRLAGGSGTDTQYF. CDR3 in DNA: TGTGCCAGCAGCTTACAGCGACTAGCGGGAGGCTCTGGCACAGATACGCAGTATTTT.